Shown below are 2 T cell receptor beta chains from a single sample sequenced in a study of T cell responses to AZD1222 COVID-19 vaccine. The protocol was immunoSEQ multiplex PCR, while the TCRdb copy is restricted to in-frame clones and leaves out a portion. The sample carries about 150,000 clones, 75% to 85% recorded once. The specimen comprised peripheral blood, sampled 28 days after the second dose of the MenACWY control vaccine. The origin of the receptors is an adult who received the MenACWY meningococcal vaccine as a control.

The V call is TRBV7-9, the J call TRBJ2-4; no definite D call. CDR1 and CDR2 (germline): SEHNR, FQNEAQ (reference sequence). V dropped 1 base and J dropped 6 bases, with 7 bases sitting between them. This CDR3 comprises 13 residues. The DNA of the CDR3 is TGTGCCAGCAGCTTAGACCCTCCAAACATTCAGTACTTC. Its protein product is CASSLDPPNIQYF.

The chain links TRBV12-3 or TRBV12-4 to TRBJ1-5, with no clear D. This CDR3 contains 13 residues. V shed 7 bases and J shed 0 bases, with 7 bases lying between them. The CDR3 here is CASKTDSNQPQHF. For the CDR3, the DNA is TGTGCCAGCAAAACAGATAGCAATCAGCCCCAGCATTTT.